This is a list of T cell receptor beta chains from one sample in a study of T cell changes during pregnancy in multiple sclerosis. Method: immunoSEQ multiplex PCR; TCRdb's copy keeps in-frame clones and lacks some. The sample carries 45,000 to 60,000 clones, approximately 92% recorded once. Source: CD4+ T cells from peripheral blood mononuclear cells, taken before pregnancy. The receptor set was obtained from a female donor with multiple sclerosis, enrolled in a pregnancy study. Each CDR3 is given with its conserved first and last residue. D genes are given only for firm matches. The listing skips clone size in some rows; elsewhere it reads once, few, many or a size class.

J	D	size	V	DNA	CDR3
TRBJ2-7	TRBD2	once	TRBV4-2	TGTGCCAGCAGCCAAGACTCTAGCGGGAGTAGTTTCTACGAGCAGTACTTC	CASSQDSSGSSFYEQYF
TRBJ1-4	-	-	TRBV7-2	TGTGCCAGCAGTCCCCAGGGGATGCTCGGCCAACTGTTTTTT	CASSPQGMLGQLFF
TRBJ1-1	-	-	TRBV5-1	TGCGCCAGCAGAAAAAACCCGAGGGGGTCCACTGAAGCTTTCTTT	CASRKNPRGSTEAFF
TRBJ2-5	-	-	TRBV11-2	TGTGCCAGCTCCGGGGGTGAGACCCAGTACTTC	CASSGGETQYF
TRBJ1-5	-	-	TRBV19	TGTGCCAGTAAGAGCGGACAGATGGACCCTCAGCCCCAGCATTTT	CASKSGQMDPQPQHF
TRBJ1-2	-	-	TRBV21-1	TGTGCCAGCAGCAAGGGACAAGGCGAGCTATTAGGCTACACCTTC	CASSKGQGELLGYTF
TRBJ2-1	-	-	TRBV6-5	TGTGCCAGCAGACGCCGGCGGAATGAGCAGTTCTTC	CASRRRRNEQFF
TRBJ1-1	TRBD1	-	TRBV11-2	TGTGCCAGCAGCCATCGGACAGGGAGGAACACTGAAGCTTTCTTT	CASSHRTGRNTEAFF
TRBJ2-1	TRBD2	-	TRBV11-3	TGTGCCAGCAGCTCCTTAGCGGGAGGAGACAGTGAGCAGTTCTTC	CASSSLAGGDSEQFF
TRBJ2-1	-	-	TRBV7-2	TGTGCCAGCAGCTTATTCACAGGTAACAATGAGCAGTTCTTC	CASSLFTGNNEQFF
TRBJ2-6	-	-	TRBV27	TGTGCCACCCGGACAGTACCCTTCTCTGGGGCCAACGTCCTGACTTTC	CATRTVPFSGANVLTF
TRBJ1-2	TRBD1	-	TRBV7-2	TGTGCCAGCAGCGTTTCCGCGGGACAGGGGGCTCTTTATGGCTACACCTTC	CASSVSAGQGALYGYTF
TRBJ1-1	TRBD1	-	TRBV6-1	TGTGCCAGCAGTGAATTTGCCGGGACAGGGGATACTGAAGCTTTCTTT	CASSEFAGTGDTEAFF
TRBJ2-1	-	-	TRBV6-1	TGTGCCAGCAGTGAATATGTAACAGGCAAGTTCTTC	CASSEYVTGKFF
TRBJ2-1	TRBD2	-	TRBV5-1	TGCGCCAGCAGCCTTATAGCGGGAGGGCGGCATGAGCAGTTCTTC	CASSLIAGGRHEQFF
TRBJ2-7	-	-	TRBV5-4	TGTGCCAGCAGCTTGGAGCTGAGCCCTTTGGACGAGCAGTACTTC	CASSLELSPLDEQYF
TRBJ2-2	TRBD2	-	TRBV25-1	TGTGCCAGCCTAGGGACTAGCGGGAGGGCGGGCACCGGGGAGCTGTTTTTT	CASLGTSGRAGTGELFF
TRBJ2-2	TRBD2	-	TRBV18	TGTGCCAGCTCACCACCGGGACTAGCGGGAGGGCCGAACACCGGGGAGCTGTTTTTT	CASSPPGLAGGPNTGELFF
TRBJ1-5	-	-	TRBV5-6	TGTGCCAGCAGCCCTAGGGGTAGCAATCAGCCCCAGCATTTT	CASSPRGSNQPQHF
TRBJ2-1	TRBD2	-	TRBV6-1	TGTGCCAGCAGTGAAAGGGCGGGAGGGCGATACAATGAGCAGTTCTTC	CASSERAGGRYNEQFF
TRBJ2-5	TRBD2	-	TRBV5-1	TGCGCCAGCAGCTTGACTAGCGGGAGAACCCAGGAGACCCAGTACTTC	CASSLTSGRTQETQYF
TRBJ2-7	TRBD1	-	TRBV4-2	TGTGCCAGCAGCCACGAAGGGGGCGACGAGCAGTACTTC	CASSHEGGDEQYF
TRBJ1-1	TRBD1	-	TRBV5-1	TGCGCCAGCAGCGCTCGACAGGGCGGCGGGAACACTGAAGCTTTCTTT	CASSARQGGGNTEAFF
TRBJ2-3	-	-	TRBV5-1	TGCGCCAGCAGCTCCACAGGGTTTGGGGGCACAGATACGCAGTATTTT	CASSSTGFGGTDTQYF
TRBJ2-5	TRBD2	-	TRBV6-5	TGTGCCAGCAGCCCAGGGACTAGCGGGGGGACCCAGTACTTC	CASSPGTSGGTQYF
TRBJ1-1	TRBD1	-	TRBV5-6	TGTGCCAGCAGCTTGGGACCGGGACAGGGGCTCGCTGAAGCTTTCTTT	CASSLGPGQGLAEAFF
TRBJ2-2	TRBD2	once	TRBV5-1	TGCGCCAGCAAGGGACTAGCGGGAGGCAACGGGGAGCTGTTTTTT	CASKGLAGGNGELFF
TRBJ1-1	TRBD1	-	TRBV7-2	TGTGCCAGCAGCTTAGGAGGGGGCTTCTCTGAAGCTTTCTTT	CASSLGGGFSEAFF
TRBJ2-5	-	once	TRBV5-1	TGCGCCAGCAGTCCCGGGGGAGTAGGGGAGACCCAGTACTTC	CASSPGGVGETQYF
TRBJ2-3	TRBD2	-	TRBV5-1	TGCGCCAGCAGCCGCATCACTAGCGGGAGGGGTTACACAGATACGCAGTATTTT	CASSRITSGRGYTDTQYF
TRBJ1-2	-	-	TRBV21-1	TGTGCCAGCAGCAAAGCGTGGGGGGAGAACTATGGCTACACCTTC	CASSKAWGENYGYTF
TRBJ1-2	-	once	TRBV27	TGTGCCAGCAGTAGGGGGTCTAACTATGGCTACACCTTC	CASSRGSNYGYTF
TRBJ1-1	TRBD1	-	TRBV19	TGTGCCAGTAGCCAGGACAGGGGCATGAACACTGAAGCTTTCTTT	CASSQDRGMNTEAFF
TRBJ2-1	TRBD2	-	TRBV12-5	TGTGCTAGTGGTTTGAGGGTAGCGGGCCACAATGAGCAGTTCTTC	CASGLRVAGHNEQFF
TRBJ2-1	TRBD2	-	TRBV5-1	TGCGCCAGCAGCTTGGGAGGGACTAGGAATGAGCAGTTCTTC	CASSLGGTRNEQFF
TRBJ2-1	-	-	TRBV4-2	TGTGCCAGCAGCCCGGGGAGTACACCAGCTAACAATGAGCAGTTCTTC	CASSPGSTPANNEQFF
TRBJ1-3	TRBD1	-	TRBV28	TGTGCCAGCAGTTCCTTACCGGGACAGGGGACGGGAAACACCATATATTTT	CASSSLPGQGTGNTIYF